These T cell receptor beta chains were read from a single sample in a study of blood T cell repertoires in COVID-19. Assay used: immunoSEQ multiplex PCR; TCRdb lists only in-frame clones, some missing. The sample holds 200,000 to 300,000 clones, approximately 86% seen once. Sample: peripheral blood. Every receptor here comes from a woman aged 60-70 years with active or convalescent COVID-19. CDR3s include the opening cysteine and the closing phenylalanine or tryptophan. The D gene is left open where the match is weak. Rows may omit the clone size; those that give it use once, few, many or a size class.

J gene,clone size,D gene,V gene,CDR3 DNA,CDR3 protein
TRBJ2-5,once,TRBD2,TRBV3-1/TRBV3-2,TGTGCCAGCAGCCTAGCGGGAGGTCGAGAGACCCAGTACTTC,CASSLAGGRETQYF
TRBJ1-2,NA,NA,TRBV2,TGTGCCAGCAGTGACCTCAGGGGTAGGGGCTATGGCTACACCTTC,CASSDLRGRGYGYTF
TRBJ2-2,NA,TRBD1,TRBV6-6,TGTGCCAGCACCCTACGACAGGGTAACACCGGGGAGCTGTTTTTT,CASTLRQGNTGELFF
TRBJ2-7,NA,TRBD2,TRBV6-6,TGTGCCAGCAGTCTTTTTACTAGCGGGAGGTCCTTAGAACAGGGCGAGCAGTACTTC,CASSLFTSGRSLEQGEQYF
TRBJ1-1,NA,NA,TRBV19,TGTGCCAGTAGTGTCTTGGGGGGCACTGAAGCTTTCTTT,CASSVLGGTEAFF
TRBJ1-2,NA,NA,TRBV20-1,TGCAGTGCTGACACATATGGCTACACCTTC,CSADTYGYTF
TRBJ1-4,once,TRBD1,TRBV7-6,TGTGCCAGCAGCCGGGGGACAGGGTACGAAAAACTGTTTTTT,CASSRGTGYEKLFF
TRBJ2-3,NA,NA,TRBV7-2,TGTGCCAGCAGCTTAGCGCCAGGGATAGGGACAGATACGCAGTATTTT,CASSLAPGIGTDTQYF
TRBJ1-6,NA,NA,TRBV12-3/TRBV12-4,TGTGCCAGCAGGGACATGTTGAATTCACCCCTCCACTTT,CASRDMLNSPLHF
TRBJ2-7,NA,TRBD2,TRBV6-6,TGTGCCAGCAGTCCACTAGCGGGAGGAGTAGTGCACTACGAGCAGTACTTC,CASSPLAGGVVHYEQYF
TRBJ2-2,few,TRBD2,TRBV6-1,TGTGCCAGCAGTGAGGGACTAGCGTACACCGGGGAGCTGTTTTTT,CASSEGLAYTGELFF
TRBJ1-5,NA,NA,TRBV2,TGTGCCAGCAGTGAGCAGGGGAACGGTCCCCAGCATTTT,CASSEQGNGPQHF
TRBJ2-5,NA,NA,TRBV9,TGTGCCAGCAGCGTAGGGGAGGCAGACGTCGAGACCCAGTACTTC,CASSVGEADVETQYF
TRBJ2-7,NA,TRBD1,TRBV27,TGTGCCAGCAGTTTCAACGACAGGGACGACTACGAGCAGTACTTC,CASSFNDRDDYEQYF
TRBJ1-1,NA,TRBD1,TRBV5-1,TGCGCCAGCACCAGGGACAGGGGATTGAACACTGAAGCTTTCTTT,CASTRDRGLNTEAFF
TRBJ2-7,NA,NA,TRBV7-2,TGTGCCAGCAGCTTAGCGAGGGGCGCGGGAAAGGACTACGAGCAGTACTTC,CASSLARGAGKDYEQYF
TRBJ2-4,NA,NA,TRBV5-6,TGTGCCAGCAGCTCCATCGAGGACTACGGCAAAAACATTCAGTACTTC,CASSSIEDYGKNIQYF
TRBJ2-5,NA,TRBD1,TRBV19,TGTGCCAGTAGTATTTGGGGACAGGGAGGAGAGACCCAGTACTTC,CASSIWGQGGETQYF
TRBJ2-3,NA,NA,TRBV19,TGTGCCAGTAGTATAACAGTAAGGACAGATACGCAGTATTTT,CASSITVRTDTQYF
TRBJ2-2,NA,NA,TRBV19,TGTGCCAGTAGTACACAGGGAGCCGGGGAGCTGTTTTTT,CASSTQGAGELFF
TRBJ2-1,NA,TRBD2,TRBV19,TGTGCCAGCGCCGGGGGGGGTTACAATGAGCAGTTCTTC,CASAGGGYNEQFF
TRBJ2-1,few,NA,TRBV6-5,TGTGCCAGCAGGCAGGGTATTCGGGAGCAGTTCTTC,CASRQGIREQFF
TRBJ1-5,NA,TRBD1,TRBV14,TGTGCCAGCAGCCAAGAGGCAGGGGGCGACCCTAGTGCTGTCCCCCAGCATTTT,CASSQEAGGDPSAVPQHF
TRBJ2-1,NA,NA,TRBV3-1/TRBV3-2,TGTGCCAGCAGCCAAGTAGTAGGGGCCTACAATGAGCAGTTCTTC,CASSQVVGAYNEQFF
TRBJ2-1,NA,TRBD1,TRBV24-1,TGTGCCACCAGTGATTCTTCCCCGGGACAGGTCAAATACAATGAGCAGTTCTTC,CATSDSSPGQVKYNEQFF
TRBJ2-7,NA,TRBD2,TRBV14,TGTGCCAGCAGCCAATTTAGCGGGAGGGCCGACGAGCAGTACTTC,CASSQFSGRADEQYF
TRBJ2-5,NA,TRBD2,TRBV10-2,TGCGCCAGCAGTGAGTTTGGGCTAGCGGGGATTACGTTTAAAGAGACCCAGTACTTC,CASSEFGLAGITFKETQYF
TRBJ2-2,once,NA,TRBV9,TGTGCCAGCAGCGTAGGTCAGGGGGAGGCCGGGGAGCTGTTTTTT,CASSVGQGEAGELFF
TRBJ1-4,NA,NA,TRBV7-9,TGTGCCAGCAGCCCCCCGGGAGGCCAGAATGAAAAACTGTTTTTT,CASSPPGGQNEKLFF
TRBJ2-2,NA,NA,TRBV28,TGTGCCAGCAGTCTCTACACCGGGGAGCTGTTTTTT,CASSLYTGELFF
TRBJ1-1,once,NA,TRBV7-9,TGTGCCAGCAGCTATGGGGCAAGGGGTGGCGCCTCTGAAGCTTTCTTT,CASSYGARGGASEAFF
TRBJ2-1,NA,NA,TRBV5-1,TGCGCCAGCACCCCGGGGAGCTCCTACAATGAGCAGTTCTTC,CASTPGSSYNEQFF
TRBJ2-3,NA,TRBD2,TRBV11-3,TGTGCCAGCAGCCCCAACCCTAGCGGGGGCACAGATACGCAGTATTTT,CASSPNPSGGTDTQYF
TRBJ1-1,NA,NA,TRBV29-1,TGCAGCGTTCAGGGGAACACTGAAGCTTTCTTT,CSVQGNTEAFF
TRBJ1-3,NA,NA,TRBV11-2,TGTGCCAGCAGCTTAGAGTATGACAGACCCTCTGGAAACACCATATATTTT,CASSLEYDRPSGNTIYF
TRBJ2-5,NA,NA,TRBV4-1,TGCGCCAGCAGCCAACAGGCGAGCAGGGAGACCCAGTACTTC,CASSQQASRETQYF
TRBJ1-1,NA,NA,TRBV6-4,TGTGCCAGCACCAAAGAAGGGAGTAGGTGGTTTACTGAAGCTTTCTTT,CASTKEGSRWFTEAFF
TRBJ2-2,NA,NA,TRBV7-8,TGTGCCAGCAGCTTAGTTTCCAGGGTGGCCACCGGGGAGCTGTTTTTT,CASSLVSRVATGELFF
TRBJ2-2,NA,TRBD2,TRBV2,TGTGCCAGCAGTGAACAGCGGGGGGCCAGCGGGGAGCTGTTTTTT,CASSEQRGASGELFF
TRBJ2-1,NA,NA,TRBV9,TGTGCCAGCAGCCCCACGGACAGTTTGCATGTGGGTGAGCAGTTCTTC,CASSPTDSLHVGEQFF
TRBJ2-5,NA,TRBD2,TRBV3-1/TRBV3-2,TGTGCCAGCAGCCAGGACCTAGCGGTCCAAGAGACCCAGTACTTC,CASSQDLAVQETQYF